These 13 T cell receptor beta chains were sequenced from one sample in a study of T cells in Graves' hyperthyroidism and ophthalmopathy (dated by TCRdb to the late 2010s). Library preparation employed multiplex PCR. Sequencing relied on an Illumina HiSeq 2000. The TCR beta CDR3 regions were amplified from RNA transcripts. The first round of RT-PCR for the TCR CDR3 was performed with the HTBI primer set and the Qiagen OneStep RT-PCR kit. TCRdb ran its own pipeline on the public reads, namely fastp trimming at Q25 and MiXCR clone calling, and kept in-frame beta chains. Rows merge per CDR3 protein into single entries with the most common DNA and genes. The sample data list about 560,000 distinct CDR3 sequences, and about 15% of these were observed just once. The ten largest make up 6.5% to 8% of the sample. Material for sequencing was blood. Source of these receptors: a woman aged 30 to 39 with Graves' hyperthyroidism.

This clonotype was counted many times. The chain uses TRBV6-2 or TRBV6-3 and TRBJ1-1; the match to TRBD1 covers 9 bases. V lost 5 bases and J lost 7; bases outside the gene matches: 8. The germline CDR1 and CDR2 sequences are MNHEY and SVGEGT. CDR3 length: 14 amino acids. The CDR3 spells CASSQDRGRLEAFF. CDR3 DNA sequence: TGTGCCAGCAGTCAGGACAGGGGTCGCCTTGAAGCTTTCTTT.

The sample holds many counts of this clonotype. The V and J genes are TRBV30 and TRBJ1-6; possibly TRBD1 for D (6 bases). There are 14 residues in the CDR3. CDR1 is GTSNPN and CDR2 is SVGIG in the germline V gene (reference sequence). Deletions cut 1 base from V and 12 bases from J, with 16 bases between. This CDR3 reads CAWSETGAGVPLHF. CDR3 coding DNA: TGTGCCTGGAGTGAAACGGGGGCTGGGGTACCCCTCCACTTT.

The chain recombines TRBV9 with TRBJ2-7; D remains unclear. V was shortened by 0 bases and J by 2 bases, with 12 bases between the two germline ends. CDR3 length: 15 residues. Germline loops: CDR1 SGDLS, CDR2 YYNGEE. This CDR3 is CASSVGVGLTYEQYF. The CDR3 nucleotides read TGTGCCAGCAGCGTAGGGGTAGGCCTTACCTACGAGCAGTACTTC.

Many counts were recorded for this clonotype. The chain combines TRBV28 with TRBJ2-4; no clear D. Germline CDR1 is MDHEN and CDR2 is SYDVKM. The germline V and J ends were trimmed by 8 bases and 8 bases, with 10 bases remaining between them. This CDR3 is 11 amino acids long. The CDR3 region is CASGLWDIQYF. Written as DNA, the CDR3 is TGTGCCAGCGGGTTATGGGACATTCAGTACTTC.

In this sample, this clonotype turned up a few times. The chain uses TRBV20-1 and TRBJ1-5; D remains ambiguous. Trimming pared 3 bases from V and 4 bases from J, leaving 7 bases between. Per germline, CDR1 DFQATT and CDR2 SNEGSKA (reference sequence). This CDR3 contains 12 residues. Here the CDR3 DNA reads TGCAGTGCTAGTCGGATAAATCAGCCCCAGCATTTT. This sequence encodes CSASRINQPQHF.

This clonotype was counted at least ten times. The chain carries TRBV3-1 and TRBJ2-1, with D unresolved. Germline values: CDR1 LGHDT, CDR2 YNNKEL (reference sequence). The length of the CDR3 is 11 residues. With 0 bases removed from V and 10 bases from J, the gap between germline ends came to 4 bases. This CDR3 reads CASSQDGEQFF. CDR3 DNA: TGTGCCAGCAGCCAAGACGGCGAGCAGTTCTTC.

The chain employs TRBV4-2 and TRBJ2-3; the D is unclear. The germline V gene has CDR1 LGHNA and CDR2 YNFKEQ. The V end lost 0 bases, the J end lost 0 bases, and 7 bases lay between the germline ends. The CDR3 runs to 15 residues. This CDR3 reads CASSQEALSTDTQYF. Here the CDR3 DNA reads TGTGCCAGCAGCCAAGAAGCCTTAAGCACAGATACGCAGTATTTT.

This clonotype was observed a few times. The genes are TRBV20-1 and TRBJ2-1, with TRBD2 matching 11 bases. Germline V gene sequence: CDR1 DFQATT, CDR2 SNEGSKA (reference sequence). This CDR3 has 15 residues. V gave up 4 bases and J gave up 6 bases; unmatched junction bases: 8. In DNA form, the CDR3 reads TGCAGTGCTAACCAAGCGACTAGCGGGACCAATGAGCAGTTCTTC. Translation gives CSANQATSGTNEQFF.

Concerning this clonotype itself: At one boundary the junction diverges from the germline segment, which might be a read error. This chain joins TRBV18 and TRBJ1-1; no reliable D call. This CDR3 has 14 amino acids. In germline, CDR1 is KGHSH, CDR2 LQKENI. The CDR3 loop reads CAGSPQLEGTEAFF. CDR3 coding DNA: TGTGCCGGCTCACCACAACTCGAAGGTACTGAAGCTTTCTTT. The full variable domain, completed using reference TRBV18 and TRBJ1-1, is NAGVMQNPRHLVRRRGQEARLRCSPMKGHSHVYWYRQLPEEGLKFMVYLQKENIIDESGMPKERFSAEFPKEGPSILRIQQVVRGDSAAYFCAGSPQLEGTEAFFGQGTRLTVV.

This clonotype was recorded many times. The rearrangement links TRBV13 to TRBJ2-3; no firm D call. Trimming cost V 1 base and J 0 bases, with 5 bases left between them. The CDR3 runs to 14 residues. In germline, CDR1 is PRHDT, CDR2 FYEKMQ (reference sequence). CDR3 sequence: CASSLVRSTDTQYF. Written as DNA, the CDR3 is TGTGCCAGCAGCTTAGTCCGGAGCACAGATACGCAGTATTTT.

This chain uses TRBV19 with TRBJ2-2, with D tentatively TRBD2 (6 bases). The V end lost 6 bases, the J end lost 4 bases, and 18 bases lay between the germline ends. The CDR3 extends over 16 amino acids. Looked up from germline, CDR1 is LNHDA and CDR2 is SQIVND (reference sequence). In nucleotides, the CDR3 is TGTGCCAGTAGGGGGGGTTTGGACTCCCTCACCGGGGAGCTGTTTTTT. This codes for CASRGGLDSLTGELFF.

The table lists this clonotype with many counts. The V and J genes are TRBV2 and TRBJ2-2, with D perhaps matching TRBD1 or TRBD2 (5 bases each). The CDR3 is 16 residues long. The germline gives CDR1 SNHLY, CDR2 FYNNEI. Trimming removed 1 base at V and 7 bases at J, with 16 bases between. CDR3 residues: CASSEGMITGHGELFF. The CDR3 bases are TGTGCCAGCAGTGAAGGCATGATCACGGGGCACGGGGAGCTGTTTTTT.

This clonotype was counted a few times. The chain carries TRBV6-1 and TRBJ2-7; D is ambiguous. With 6 bases removed from V and 4 bases from J, the gap between germline ends came to 13 bases. Germline CDR1 reads MNHNS; CDR2 reads SASEGT. This CDR3 is built from 13 residues. CDR3 coding DNA: TGTGCCAGCAGAGGCCCTCTAGGGTACGAGCAGTACTTC. Residues: CASRGPLGYEQYF.